The 25 T cell receptor beta chains below all came from one sample that was sequenced in a study of post-analysis software for immune sequencing data. Overall study findings and caveats: Four or five TRBV segments, TRBV5-6, TRBV5-1 and TRBV20-1 among them, were found more frequent in patients than controls.

Antigen specificity for these receptors is unknown. The authors incorporated unique molecular identifiers into the TCR beta cDNA libraries. Each CDR3 protein is one row after TCRdb ran MiXCR on the PCR reads. Of some 800,000 distinct CDR3 sequences listed, about 45% are singletons. Material: blood. The receptor set was obtained from a girl aged 5 to 17 with multiple sclerosis.

With regard to this clonotype: An end of the junction does not agree with germline; a read error may underlie this. The chain uses TRBV10-3 and TRBJ2-5, with 9 bases that match TRBD2. This CDR3 comprises 16 residues. Germline loops: CDR1 ENHRY, CDR2 SYGVKD. CDR3 nucleotides: TGTGCCATCAGTGGTCGGCGGGAGGGGATTCAAGGGACCCAGTACTTC. Translated: CAISGRREGIQGTQYF.

This clonotype was counted a few times. The V and J genes are TRBV6-2 or TRBV6-3 and TRBJ2-1, with D tentatively TRBD2 (5 bases). Germline V lookup: CDR1 MNHEY, CDR2 SVGEGT. The CDR3 sequence is 16 residues long. Trimming removed 6 bases at V and 10 bases at J, with 25 bases between. The CDR3 coding sequence is TGTGCCAGCAGCCCAGAAGCCATAGCTTGGTCGGGAGAGCAGTTCTTC. Residues: CASSPEAIAWSGEQFF.

The chain carries TRBV20-1 and TRBJ1-1; 9 bases fit TRBD1. J was trimmed by 3 bases and V by 5 bases; bases with no gene match: 1. CDR3 size: 12 residues. Germline assignment: CDR1 DFQATT and CDR2 SNEGSKA (reference sequence). Here the CDR3 reads CSADRGDTEAFF. Here the CDR3 DNA reads TGCAGTGCTGACAGGGGGGACACTGAAGCTTTCTTT.

The chain carries TRBV10-3 and TRBJ2-5; D is ambiguous. The CDR3 is 15 residues long. The germline V gene has CDR1 ENHRY and CDR2 SYGVKD. Trimming removed 0 bases from V and 5 bases from J, with 13 bases in between. The CDR3: CAISESTAVGETQYF. CDR3 bases: TGTGCCATCAGTGAGTCGACGGCAGTTGGTGAGACCCAGTACTTC.

The CDR3 nucleotides read TGCGCCAGCAGCCACCCCGCAGTGACCTCCTACAATGAGCAGTTCTTC. Its translation is CASSHPAVTSYNEQFF. This chain joins TRBV5-1 and TRBJ2-1, with unresolved D. Per the germline V gene, CDR1 is SGHRS and CDR2 is YFSETQ. This CDR3 spans 16 amino acids. V was pared by 4 bases and J by 0 bases, with 14 bases between. Based on the CDR3 plus reference TRBV5-1 and TRBJ2-1, the full variable domain is KAGVTQTPRYLIKTRGQQVTLSCSPISGHRSVSWYQQTPGQGLQFLFEYFSETQRNKGNFPGRFSGRQFSNSRSEMNVSTLELGDSALYLCASSHPAVTSYNEQFFGPGTRLTVL.

This chain links TRBV5-1 with TRBJ2-7; D is possibly TRBD1 (6 bases). The CDR3 length is 16 residues. Trimming cost V 0 bases and J 0 bases, with 13 bases left between them. The germline V gene has CDR1 SGHRS and CDR2 YFSETQ. CDR3 amino acids: CASSLGPSRGSYEQYF. Here the CDR3 DNA reads TGCGCCAGCAGCTTGGGGCCCAGCAGGGGCTCCTACGAGCAGTACTTC.

This chain uses TRBV13 with TRBJ1-2; 7 bases agree with TRBD1. Germline V CDR1 and CDR2: PRHDT, FYEKMQ (reference sequence). CDR3 length: 15 amino acids. Losses at the gene ends were 5 bases for V and 1 base for J; bases not matched to a gene: 7. The CDR3 DNA is TGTGCCAGCAGCCCGACAGGGACCCTTAACTATGGCTACACCTTC. Its protein product is CASSPTGTLNYGYTF.

The gene calls are TRBV6-5 and TRBJ2-3; possible D gene TRBD2, 6 bases. Trimming stripped 2 bases from V and 0 bases from J, with 15 bases between. The CDR3 is 17 residues long. Germline V lookup: CDR1 MNHEY, CDR2 SVGAGI. CDR3 sequence reads: CASSYSAVGTSTDTQYF. The CDR3 DNA sequence: TGTGCCAGCAGTTACAGTGCCGTTGGGACTAGCACAGATACGCAGTATTTT.

The chain combines TRBV20-1 with TRBJ2-7, with a tentative D call TRBD2 (5 bases). Per germline, CDR1 DFQATT and CDR2 SNEGSKA (reference sequence). Trimming shortened V by 1 base and J by 5 bases, and 15 bases separated the two germline ends. This CDR3 is built from 14 residues. CDR3 sequence (DNA): TGCAGTGCTAGAGCCCTAGCTCGGTGGGACGAGCAGTACTTC. It encodes CSARALARWDEQYF.

There are a few counts of this clonotype. The chain is built from TRBV5-1 and TRBJ2-1; tentatively, D is TRBD2 (6 bases). V shed 4 bases and J shed 8 bases, with 13 bases lying between them. Germline V lookup: CDR1 SGHRS, CDR2 YFSETQ. CDR3 length: 13 amino acids. The CDR3 region is CASSHRESYEQFF. The CDR3 DNA reads TGCGCCAGCAGCCATCGGGAGTCGTATGAGCAGTTCTTC.

This chain connects TRBV9 to TRBJ1-1; D uncertain. Trimming took off 3 bases at V and 1 base at J, with 7 bases between the two ends. The CDR3 runs to 13 residues. CDR1 and CDR2 (germline): SGDLS, YYNGEE. The CDR3 DNA reads TGTGCCAGCAGCGCAGAACGGAACACTGAAGCTTTCTTT. It yields the protein CASSAERNTEAFF.

V and J are TRBV9 and TRBJ1-1; 9 nucleotides agree with TRBD1. CDR1 is SGDLS and CDR2 is YYNGEE in the germline V gene. The V segment lost 2 bases and the J segment 1 base; nucleotides outside the gene matches: 3. The CDR3 is 15 amino acids. As DNA, the CDR3 is TGTGCCAGCAGCGTCGGGGGACAGGGGAACACTGAAGCTTTCTTT. This gives the protein CASSVGGQGNTEAFF.

V gene TRBV7-2 combines with J gene TRBJ2-4, with D maybe TRBD1 (6 bases). CDR1 and CDR2 (germline): SGHTA, FQGNSA. V lost 3 bases and J 13 bases, leaving 19 bases between the germline ends. This CDR3 is built from 14 residues. CDR3 sequence: CASSFTRDQTGQYF. In nucleotides, the CDR3 is TGTGCCAGCAGCTTCACTCGGGACCAAACAGGGCAGTACTTC.

This rearrangement joins TRBV12-5 to TRBJ1-1; D uncertain. The V end was cut by 2 bases, the J end by 0 bases, with 10 bases between. CDR3 size: 15 residues. Germline assignment: CDR1 LGHNT and CDR2 FRNRAP. In DNA, the CDR3 is TGTGCTAGTGGTTTGAACCCAGGAATGAACACTGAAGCTTTCTTT. Encoded protein: CASGLNPGMNTEAFF.

This chain connects TRBV6-2 or TRBV6-3 to TRBJ2-5; tentative D call: TRBD2 (5 bases). Trimming stripped 6 bases from V and 4 bases from J, with 18 bases between. The CDR3 runs 15 residues. The germline V gene encodes CDR1 MNHEY and CDR2 SVGEGT. CDR3 in amino acids: CASRPRTLGRETQYF. The CDR3 DNA reads TGTGCCAGCAGGCCGAGGACCCTAGGGAGAGAGACCCAGTACTTC.

This clonotype occurred a few times. The rearrangement links TRBV27 to TRBJ2-7, with 9 positions matching TRBD1. The CDR3 is 17 residues long. V trimming: 6 bases; J trimming: 3 bases; junction bases outside the gene matches: 15. Germline loops: CDR1 MNHEY, CDR2 SMNVEV (reference sequence). Here the CDR3 reads CASSRITGTGILYEQYF. The CDR3 DNA sequence: TGTGCCAGCAGCCGGATTACCGGGACAGGGATACTCTACGAGCAGTACTTC.

This clonotype was counted between two and nine times. The chain carries TRBV5-1 and TRBJ2-5; D call uncertain. V dropped 4 bases and J dropped 5 bases, with 15 bases sitting between them. CDR3 length: 14 residues. Germline V lookup: CDR1 SGHRS, CDR2 YFSETQ. In nucleotides, the CDR3 is TGCGCCAGCAGCCTAGGACCCAATGGGGAGACCCAGTACTTC. Translation: CASSLGPNGETQYF.

The chain couples TRBV7-2 to TRBJ2-3; TRBD2 aligns across 8 bases. V lost 0 bases and J lost 5; bases outside the gene matches: 10. Germline CDR1 and CDR2: SGHTA and FQGNSA. The CDR3 covers 17 residues. The CDR3 coding sequence is TGTGCCAGCAGCTTAGCGCTAACCGGGAGGGGAGAAGATACGCAGTATTTT. Protein: CASSLALTGRGEDTQYF. Based on the CDR3 plus reference TRBV7-2 and TRBJ2-3, the full variable domain is GAGVSQSPSNKVTEKGKDVELRCDPISGHTALYWYRQSLGQGLEFLIYFQGNSAPDKSGLPSDRFSAERTGGSVSTLTIQRTQQEDSAVYLCASSLALTGRGEDTQYFGPGTRLTVL.

This sequence joins TRBV20-1 and TRBJ2-1; tentatively, D is TRBD1 or TRBD2 (5 bases each). The CDR3 totals 13 residues. From germline, CDR1 is DFQATT and CDR2 SNEGSKA (reference sequence). V shed 6 bases and J shed 8 bases, with 17 bases lying between them. The CDR3 sequence is CSAEGPRADEQFF. As DNA, the CDR3 is TGCAGTGCCGAGGGACCCCGGGCGGATGAGCAGTTCTTC.

The rearrangement links TRBV7-9 to TRBJ1-4, with TRBD1 as a possible D gene (5 bases). The CDR3 spans 15 residues. Trimming pared 5 bases from V and 4 bases from J, leaving 14 bases between. From germline, CDR1 is SEHNR and CDR2 FQNEAQ (reference sequence). CDR3 in DNA: TGTGCCAGCAGCGAGACAGAGACCTATAATGAAAAACTGTTTTTT. It translates to CASSETETYNEKLFF.

V usage is TRBV7-8 and J usage is TRBJ2-4; D may be TRBD1 (5 bases). Near its end, the DNA agrees better with TRBJ2-5, so the J call may be wrong. Germline CDR1 reads SGHVS; CDR2 reads FQNEAQ. The CDR3 loop spans 14 amino acids. The CDR3 bases are TGTGCCAGCAGCTTAGCGACAGAACAAGAGACCCAGTACTTC. Encoded protein: CASSLATEQETQYF.

This clonotype was seen a handful of times. The V and J genes are TRBV12-5 and TRBJ2-5; 7 nucleotides match TRBD1. This CDR3 has 14 residues. Trimming at V came to 6 bases and at J to 3 bases, leaving 7 bases not matched to a gene. Germline CDR1 LGHNT, CDR2 FRNRAP. Here the CDR3 reads CASGSDGTEETQYF. CDR3 DNA sequence: TGTGCTAGTGGCTCCGATGGGACAGAAGAGACCCAGTACTTC.

The CDR3 coding sequence is TGTGCCACCAGCAGAGGGAGAGGGGAGGGCACAGATACGCAGTATTTT. It encodes CATSRGRGEGTDTQYF. This sequence joins TRBV15 and TRBJ2-3, with D possibly TRBD2 on 6 matching bases. Trimming left V 1 base short and J 1 base short, with 12 bases between. The length of the CDR3 is 16 residues. Germline values: CDR1 LNHNV, CDR2 YYDKDF (reference sequence). The full variable domain, in which reference TRBV15 and TRBJ2-3 provide the parts outside the CDR3, is DAMVIQNPRYQVTQFGKPVTLSCSQTLNHNVMYWYQQKSSQAPKLLFHYYDKDFNNEADTPDNFQSRRPNTSFCFLDIRSPGLGDTAMYLCATSRGRGEGTDTQYFGPGTRLTVL.

The V and J genes are TRBV7-6 and TRBJ2-7, with 8 bases fitting TRBD1. The V gene end was trimmed by 2 bases and the J gene end by 0 bases; junction bases not matched to a gene: 3. The CDR3 extends over 15 amino acids. Germline CDR1 is SGHVS and CDR2 is FNYEAQ. Here the CDR3 DNA reads TGTGCCAGCAGCTTAAACAGGGGGAGCTCCTACGAGCAGTACTTC. It encodes CASSLNRGSSYEQYF. The variable domain in full, with the rest retrieved from reference TRBV7-6 and TRBJ2-7, is GAGVSQSPRYKVTKRGQDVALRCDPISGHVSLYWYRQALGQGPEFLTYFNYEAQQDKSGLPNDRFSAERPEGSISTLTIQRTEQRDSAMYRCASSLNRGSSYEQYFGPGTRLTVT.

The V gene is TRBV10-3, the J gene TRBJ2-7, with TRBD1 identical over 9 bases. Unmatched junction bases numbered 5, after V lost 3 bases and J lost 2 bases. The CDR3 consists of 15 residues. The germline CDR1 and CDR2 sequences are ENHRY and SYGVKD. The CDR3 sequence is CAISDGTGPAYEQYF. The CDR3 nucleotides are TGTGCCATCAGTGACGGGACAGGGCCCGCCTACGAGCAGTACTTC.